The 10 T cell receptor beta chains below all came from one sample that was sequenced in a study of beta chain features in type 1 diabetes. Of the isolated RNA, all was reverse transcribed, and so the sequenced material was expressed TCRB transcripts. Only in-frame clones appear in the TCRdb table, and some are missing; sequencing was by immunoSEQ multiplex PCR. The sample lists about 700,000 clones; roughly 13% were seen once. No cognate antigen is known for these TCRs. Study-wide results and caveats: Across all four CD4+ subsets, people with type 1 diabetes showed modestly shorter TCRB CDR3s.

The specimen sequenced was naive CD4+ T cells from blood. The receptors here all came from a young man with type 1 diabetes.

This rearrangement joins TRBV28 to TRBJ2-7; 8 nucleotides line up with TRBD1. The J segment lost 7 bases and the V segment lost 2 bases, leaving 7 bases of the junction unmatched. The CDR3 has 14 amino acids. The germline CDR1 and CDR2 sequences are MDHEN and SYDVKM. This chain's CDR3 is CASSLTPGQGEQYF. The DNA of the CDR3 is TGTGCCAGCAGTTTAACCCCCGGACAGGGAGAGCAGTACTTC.

The chain uses TRBV14 and TRBJ2-1, with no clear D. Looked up from germline, CDR1 is SGHDN and CDR2 is FVKESK. Trimming took 4 bases from V and 7 from J, leaving 11 bases between them. There are 13 residues in the CDR3. CDR3 in amino acids: CASSPPRANEQFF. DNA for the CDR3: TGTGCCAGCAGCCCTCCTAGGGCGAATGAGCAGTTCTTC.

The chain is built from TRBV9 and TRBJ1-2; D is undetermined. Per the germline V gene, CDR1 is SGDLS and CDR2 is YYNGEE. V lost 4 bases and J lost 8, with 12 bases in between. There are 12 residues in the CDR3. Here the CDR3 reads CASSSPLGGYTF. The CDR3 DNA is TGTGCCAGCAGCTCCCCTCTGGGGGGCTACACCTTC.

This clone was recorded a few times. The chain has TRBV2 and TRBJ2-7, with D tentatively TRBD1 or TRBD2 (5 bases each). Germline CDR1 reads SNHLY; CDR2 reads FYNNEI. The CDR3 length is 13 residues. V gave up 9 bases and J gave up 7 bases, with 19 bases separating them. CDR3 sequence (DNA): TGTGCCAGGAGCCGGGACCGGATCGGGGAGCAGTACTTC. Protein sequence: CARSRDRIGEQYF.

This chain uses TRBV28 with TRBJ1-5, with D perhaps TRBD1 (6 bases). CDR1 and CDR2 from the germline V gene are MDHEN and SYDVKM. Trimming stripped 7 bases from V and 5 bases from J, with 12 bases between. The CDR3 is 13 amino acids. The CDR3 bases are TGTGCCAGCATCCACGGACAGTATCAGCCCCAGCATTTT. This sequence encodes CASIHGQYQPQHF.

This rearrangement joins TRBV6-1 to TRBJ1-3, with D tentatively TRBD1 (5 bases). CDR3 length: 15 amino acids. V was cut by 6 bases and J by 0 bases, with 12 bases left in between. Germline CDR1 is MNHNS and CDR2 is SASEGT. The CDR3 DNA reads as TGTGCCAGCAGCGAACAGGCCTTCTCTGGAAACACCATATATTTT. Amino acids: CASSEQAFSGNTIYF.

A word on this clone: At the DNA level, this CDR3 is encoded by other sequences in the same sample as well. V and J are TRBV11-2 and TRBJ1-5; D is ambiguous. CDR3 length equals 13 residues. CDR1 SGHAT and CDR2 FQNNGV come from the germline V gene. The V gene lost 1 base and the J gene lost 5 bases, with 6 bases spanning the gap. The CDR3 DNA reads as TGTGCCAGCAGCTTAGGGGCCTATCAGCCCCAGCATTTT. Protein product: CASSLGAYQPQHF. The variable domain in full, with the rest retrieved from reference TRBV11-2 and TRBJ1-5, is EAGVAQSPRYKIIEKRQSVAFWCNPISGHATLYWYQQILGQGPKLLIQFQNNGVVDDSQLPKDRFSAERLKGVDSTLKIQPAKLEDSAVYLCASSLGAYQPQHFGDGTRLSIL.

This sequence joins TRBV29-1 and TRBJ1-1; D possibly corresponds to TRBD1 (5 bases). Germline V gene lookup returns CDR1 SQVTM and CDR2 ANQGSEA. Trimming pared 4 bases from V and 3 bases from J, leaving 18 bases between. The CDR3 has 15 residues. The chain's CDR3 is CSVVLLGPTDTEAFF. DNA of the CDR3: TGCAGCGTTGTCTTATTGGGGCCGACGGACACTGAAGCTTTCTTT. The full variable domain, in which reference TRBV29-1 and TRBJ1-1 provide the parts outside the CDR3, is SAVISQKPSRDICQRGTSLTIQCQVDSQVTMMFWYRQQPGQSLTLIATANQGSEATYESGFVIDKFPISRPNLTFSTLTVSNMSPEDSSIYLCSVVLLGPTDTEAFFGQGTRLTVV.

V and J are TRBV18 and TRBJ1-5; D gene unclear. The CDR3 is made up of 13 amino acids. Germline loops: CDR1 KGHSH, CDR2 LQKENI. V lost 3 bases, J lost 2 bases, and 5 bases lay in between. This chain's CDR3 is CASSPVGNQPQHF. CDR3 coding DNA: TGTGCCAGCTCACCGGTTGGCAATCAGCCCCAGCATTTT.

The chain employs TRBV2 and TRBJ2-5; unclear D gene. The CDR3 length is 13 residues. Germline V CDR1 and CDR2: SNHLY, FYNNEI. Trimming removed 3 bases at V and 3 bases at J, with 8 bases between. The CDR3 spells CASSDWTEETQYF. CDR3 nucleotides: TGTGCCAGCAGTGACTGGACGGAAGAGACCCAGTACTTC.